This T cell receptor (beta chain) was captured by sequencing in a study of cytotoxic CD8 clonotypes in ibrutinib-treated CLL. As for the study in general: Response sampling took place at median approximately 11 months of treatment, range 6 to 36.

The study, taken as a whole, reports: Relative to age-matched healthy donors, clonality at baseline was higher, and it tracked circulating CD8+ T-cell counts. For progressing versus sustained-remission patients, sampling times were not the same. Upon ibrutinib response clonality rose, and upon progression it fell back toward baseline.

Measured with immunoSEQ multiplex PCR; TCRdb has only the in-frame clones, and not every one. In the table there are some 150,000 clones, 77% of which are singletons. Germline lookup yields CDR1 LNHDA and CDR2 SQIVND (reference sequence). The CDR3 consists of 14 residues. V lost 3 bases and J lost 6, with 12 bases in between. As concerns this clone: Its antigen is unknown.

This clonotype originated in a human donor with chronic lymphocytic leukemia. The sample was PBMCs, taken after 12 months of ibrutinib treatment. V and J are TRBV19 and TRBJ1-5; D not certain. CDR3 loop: CASSIFTSGQPQHF. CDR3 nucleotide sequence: TGTGCCAGTAGTATCTTTACATCGGGTCAGCCCCAGCATTTT.